This T cell receptor beta chain was captured by sequencing in a study of cytomegalovirus exposure and HLA in healthy donors. General observations from the study: For cytomegalovirus status, the classifier reportedly gave diagnoses with high specificity and sensitivity. In vitro checks showed that a few CMV-associated chains really do target CMV antigens. Researchers catalogued some 160 TCR beta chains as cytomegalovirus-associated.

Assay: immunoSEQ multiplex PCR; the TCRdb copy retains only in-frame clones and omits some. The data contain some 200,000 clones, 80% to 85% of them singletons. The germline CDR1 and CDR2 sequences are MNHNY and SVGAGI (reference sequence). With 8 bases removed from V and 0 bases from J, the gap between germline ends came to 4 bases. The CDR3 covers 11 residues. With regard to this clone: Its specificity is not known.

The sequencing input was PBMCs. V usage is TRBV6-6 and J usage is TRBJ1-2, with D unresolved. The sequence came from a woman between 18 and 30 years old in good health and CMV-seropositive. CDR3 protein: CASYANYGYTF. DNA of the CDR3: TGTGCCAGCTATGCTAACTATGGCTACACCTTC.